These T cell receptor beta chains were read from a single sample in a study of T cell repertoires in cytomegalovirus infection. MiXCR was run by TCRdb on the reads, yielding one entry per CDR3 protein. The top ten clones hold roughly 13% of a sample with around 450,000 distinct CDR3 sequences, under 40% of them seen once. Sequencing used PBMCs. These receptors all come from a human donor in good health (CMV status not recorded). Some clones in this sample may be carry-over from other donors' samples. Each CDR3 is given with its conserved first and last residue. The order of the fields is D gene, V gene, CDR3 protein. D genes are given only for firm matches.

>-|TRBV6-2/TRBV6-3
CASGNSDGRVSPLHF
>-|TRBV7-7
CASSPWDRGGETQYF
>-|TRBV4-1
CASSQGTPWGQPQHF
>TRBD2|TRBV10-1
CASSAVREALEQFF
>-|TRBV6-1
CASSEGEAGATEAFF
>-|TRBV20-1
CSALVGTSYEQYF
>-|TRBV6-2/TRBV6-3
CASSPSGRVNTEAFF
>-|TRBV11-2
CASSLSAGGSYNEQFF
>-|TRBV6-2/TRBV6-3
CASSPQGYSNQPQHF
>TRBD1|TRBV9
CASSPGDRGTDTQYF
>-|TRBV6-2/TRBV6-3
CASSRQGTSGANVLTF
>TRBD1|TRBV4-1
CASSQEAAGQGLNEQFF
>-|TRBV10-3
CATRPATNEKLFF
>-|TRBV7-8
CASSLRPRTRGETQYF
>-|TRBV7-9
CASSPGGGKSSGANVLTF
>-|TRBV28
CDSSLPRVDTQYF
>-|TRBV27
CASSPSSGTKNYGYTF
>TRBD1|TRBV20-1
CSASWTGEYEQYF
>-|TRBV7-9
CASSTNTGPSYEQYF
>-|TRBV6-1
CASRQSPEAYILEREVGTGGLYF
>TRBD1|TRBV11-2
CASSLRDRGADTQYF
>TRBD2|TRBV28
CASSRLATSYEQYF
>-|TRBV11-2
CASSLRAWEQTRNTIYF
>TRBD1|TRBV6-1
CASSLGTGVDGYTF
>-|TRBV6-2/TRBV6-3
CASSSRDKIIYEQYF
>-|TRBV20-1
CSARNPQGRDTEAFF
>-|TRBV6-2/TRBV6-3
CASSSGRDFSYNEQFF
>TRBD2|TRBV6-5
CASKTGGRINEQFF
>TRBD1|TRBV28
CASSLHRGRTEAFF
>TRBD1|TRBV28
CAIRDRNNYGYTF
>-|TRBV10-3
CAISGGNRTYEQYF
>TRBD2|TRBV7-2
CASSSPGGGISYEQYF
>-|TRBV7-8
CASSLEGQHLSGNTIYF
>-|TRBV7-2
CASSYKVEQFF
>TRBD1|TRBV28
CASKAGGRQPQHF
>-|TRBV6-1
CARSYGSDTQYF
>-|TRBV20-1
CSARARASLNEQFF
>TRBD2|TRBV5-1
CASSFGLAGGQARETQYF
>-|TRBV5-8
CASSSIGPEAFF
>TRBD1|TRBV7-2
CASSPGQGTTQYF
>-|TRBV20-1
CSAREQAYSNQPQHF
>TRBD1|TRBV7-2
CASSVTGNYEQYF
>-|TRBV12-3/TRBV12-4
CASSYSQSGVAFF
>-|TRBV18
CASAPYPDSNNEQFF
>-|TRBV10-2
CASSAMLYSGNTIYF
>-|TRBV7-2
CASSMSTETQETQYF
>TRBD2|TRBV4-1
CASSPPGGPAKNIQYF
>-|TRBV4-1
CASSQLQGTRLLSNQPQHF
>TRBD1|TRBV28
CASRLEAGGLGDTQYF
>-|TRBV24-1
CATSDENQPQHF
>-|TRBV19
CASRGSGIGSEAFF
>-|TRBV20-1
CSARGAGGFGSNQPQHF
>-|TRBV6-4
CASSYDEGYNSPLHF
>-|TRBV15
CATSRDGGTRTVEQYF
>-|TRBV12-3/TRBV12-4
CASSLSRGGYSF
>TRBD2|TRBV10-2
CASTLARGGPGELFF
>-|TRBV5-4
CASSLYSGELFF
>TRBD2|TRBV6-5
CASSYASGREKQYF
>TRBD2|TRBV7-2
CASTLLPLTSGGRVVLETQYF
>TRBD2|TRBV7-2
CASSLSVLAGEHEQYF